This T cell receptor (beta chain) is from a study of human T cells and chemical hapten exposure. Study-wide background: Donors were sensitized with 2% DPC on the upper inner arm. Enrolled patients were predominantly female and had alopecia areata, totalis or universalis.

Time point meaning: patch test 1, 2 weeks after DPC sensitization. Treatment indicated: therapeutic diphenylcyclopropenone sensitization with weekly scalp DPC. CDR3 size: 16 residues. Germline CDR1 is ENHRY and CDR2 is SYGVKD. V was pared by 7 bases and J by 2 bases, with 19 bases between. In TCRdb, the RACE reads were re-called with MiXCR into one record per CDR3 protein. The data show some 350,000 distinct CDR3 sequences, under 8% seen once. The chain joins TRBV10-3 to TRBJ2-3; the D gene is possibly TRBD2 (7 bases). The source is a woman between 18 and 29 years old with alopecia areata. Some clones in this sample may be carry-over from other donors' samples. Sequencing used whole blood, obtained in connection with sensitization to the hapten diphenylcyclopropenone (DPC). This CDR3 is CAITPGVGGHTDTQYF. The CDR3 DNA sequence: TGTGCCATCACCCCGGGTGTCGGGGGGCACACAGATACGCAGTATTTT.